These 9 T cell receptor beta chains share one sample of origin, sequenced in a study of response to subunit inactivated influenza vaccine. TCRdb re-called the RT-PCR reads with MiXCR, one entry per CDR3 protein. The repertoire holds around 750,000 distinct CDR3 sequences, with 21% as singletons. The source was PBMCs from blood, collected about 5 days after vaccination. Receptors originate from a man aged 50 to 60 who received an inactivated influenza vaccine.

In this sample, this clonotype turned up many times. V is TRBV12-3 or TRBV12-4 and J is TRBJ2-1; D is ambiguous. The V end was cut by 2 bases, the J end by 8 bases, with 10 bases between. The CDR3 has 13 residues. This CDR3 reads CASSLSRADEQFF. The CDR3 nucleotides read TGTGCCAGCAGTTTATCCCGTGCCGATGAGCAGTTCTTC.

The chain employs TRBV4-2 and TRBJ2-7, with 8 bases lining up with TRBD2. In germline, CDR1 is LGHNA, CDR2 YNFKEQ. The CDR3 totals 17 residues. Unmatched junction bases numbered 10, after V lost 2 bases and J lost 1 base. The CDR3 sequence is CASSQSITAGGSYEQYF. CDR3 sequence (DNA): TGTGCCAGCAGCCAATCCATTACGGCGGGGGGATCCTACGAGCAGTACTTC.

The chain has TRBV5-1 and TRBJ2-7; either TRBD1 or TRBD2 may fit D (6 bases each). V was trimmed by 4 bases and J by 1 base, leaving 18 bases between them. Germline loops: CDR1 SGHRS, CDR2 YFSETQ. This CDR3 region has 16 residues. CDR3 sequence reads: CASSREGGSQSYEQYF. As DNA, the CDR3 is TGCGCCAGCAGCCGCGAGGGGGGAAGTCAATCCTACGAGCAGTACTTC.

The V gene is TRBV20-1, the J gene TRBJ1-5; TRBD1 matches 8 bases. Germline CDR1 DFQATT, CDR2 SNEGSKA (reference sequence). The CDR3 contains 18 residues. With 3 bases clipped from V and 11 bases from J, the junction kept 24 bases outside the gene matches. CDR3 DNA: TGCAGTGCTAGTCTTCGTTCGAGTAGTGGGACAGGAAAGGGGGCCCAGCATTTT. It translates to CSASLRSSSGTGKGAQHF.

The chain links TRBV7-9 to TRBJ2-3; 11 positions agree with TRBD1. The CDR3 extends over 15 amino acids. V shed 5 bases, J shed 2 bases, and the junction held 3 bases outside the gene matches. Germline CDR1 reads SEHNR; CDR2 reads FQNEAQ (reference sequence). CDR3 in amino acids: CASSRGQGDTDTQYF. The CDR3 DNA follows: TGTGCCAGCAGCCGGGGACAGGGGGACACAGATACGCAGTATTTT.

This clonotype was seen a handful of times. V and J are TRBV5-6 and TRBJ2-3; D is undetermined. CDR3 length equals 12 residues. Trimming stripped 4 bases from V and 6 bases from J, with 9 bases between. Per germline, CDR1 SGHDT and CDR2 YYEEEE. CDR3 amino acids: CASSQEPDTQYF. CDR3 nucleotides: TGTGCCAGCAGCCAAGAACCGGATACGCAGTATTTT.

The chain recombines TRBV7-2 with TRBJ2-1, with D tentatively TRBD1 or TRBD2 (7 bases each). This CDR3 spans 15 amino acids. The germline gives CDR1 SGHTA, CDR2 FQGNSA. V was trimmed by 5 bases and J by 8 bases, leaving 19 bases between them. CDR3 protein: CASSQGGRFIDEQFF. The CDR3 coding sequence is TGTGCCAGCAGCCAGGGGGGGAGATTTATAGATGAGCAGTTCTTC.

There are a few counts of this clonotype. The chain links TRBV20-1 to TRBJ2-3; 10 bases are a match to TRBD2. Germline loops: CDR1 DFQATT, CDR2 SNEGSKA (reference sequence). The CDR3 length is 15 residues. V shed 3 bases, J shed 8 bases, and the junction held 11 bases outside the gene matches. The CDR3: CSASNSSGRMSTQYF. CDR3 sequence (DNA): TGCAGTGCTAGTAATTCTAGCGGGAGAATGAGTACGCAGTATTTT.

The sample holds a few counts of this clonotype. J is TRBJ1-4 and V is TRBV4-3; D may be TRBD1 (5 bases). This CDR3 contains 14 residues. CDR1 and CDR2 (germline): LGHNA, YSLEER. V lost 0 bases, J lost 10 bases, and 12 bases lay in between. The chain's CDR3 is CASSQDQGFGKLFF. The CDR3 DNA sequence: TGCGCCAGCAGCCAAGATCAGGGTTTCGGAAAACTGTTTTTT.